This is a list of T cell receptor beta chains from one sample in a study of Ad26.COV2.S vaccination and SARS-CoV-2 variants. Profiling relied on immunoSEQ multiplex PCR, and the TCRdb table lists in-frame clones only, not all of them. The sample shows about 350,000 clones, approximately 86% of them seen only once. The input for sequencing was peripheral blood, taken in a trial of Ad26.COV2.S vaccine versus placebo. These receptors were collected from a person between 18 and 59 years old who received the Ad26.COV2.S COVID-19 vaccine or a placebo. Both conserved end residues are part of each CDR3. Each record gives: CDR3 DNA, CDR3 protein, V gene, CDR3 length, clone size, D gene, J gene. A D gene is named only where the DNA matches it firmly. Expanded clones are given a class, and other clones once, few, many or no size at all.

TGTGCCAGCAGTTTAGGCGGGGGGCAGGTTCGAGAGACCCAGTACTTC CASSLGGGQVRETQYF TRBV28 16 NA TRBD2 TRBJ2-5
TGTGCCAGCAGCTTAGAACAGGTCTCTGGGGCCAACGTCCTGACTTTC CASSLEQVSGANVLTF TRBV7-9 16 NA NA TRBJ2-6
TGTGCCAGCAGTCCTCCCGGGACAACCTACGGTGGCTACACCTTC CASSPPGTTYGGYTF TRBV28 15 NA NA TRBJ1-2
TGTGCCAGCAGCTATAGCGGCTTCTTCGTAGATACGCAGTATTTT CASSYSGFFVDTQYF TRBV7-2 15 once NA TRBJ2-3
TGTGCCAGCAGCCGCAAGCCCCCGAACGAGATAGTTTCACGCCACGAGCAGTACTTC CASSRKPPNEIVSRHEQYF TRBV27 19 NA NA TRBJ2-7
TGTGCCAGCAGCTTAGGGACTAGCAGCCCACACAATGAGCAGTTCTTC CASSLGTSSPHNEQFF TRBV7-3 16 NA TRBD2 TRBJ2-1
TGTGCCAGCTCACCTCGGGACGGGAACACTGAAGCTTTCTTT CASSPRDGNTEAFF TRBV18 14 NA NA TRBJ1-1
TGCCTTACTAGCGGCCCCTACGAGCAGTACTTC CLTSGPYEQYF TRBV7-9 11 NA TRBD2 TRBJ2-7
TGTGCCAGCACCGGGGCAGAGGGCTCCTATAATTCACCCCTCCACTTT CASTGAEGSYNSPLHF TRBV7-2 16 NA NA TRBJ1-6
TGTGCCAGCAGCGTCAGGACGGGGACGAATGAAAAACTGTTTTTT CASSVRTGTNEKLFF TRBV9 15 NA NA TRBJ1-4
TGTGCCAGCAGCCTAAACAGGGGGTACACAGATACGCAGTATTTT CASSLNRGYTDTQYF TRBV11-3 15 NA TRBD1 TRBJ2-3
TGTGCCAGCAGCCAAGAAATCCGTGTCGCTGAAGCTTTCTTT CASSQEIRVAEAFF TRBV3-1/TRBV3-2 14 NA NA TRBJ1-1
TGTGCCAGCAGCGTAGGACACCCCGGGACTAGCGGGAGAGGCCATGAGCAGTTCTTC CASSVGHPGTSGRGHEQFF TRBV9 19 NA TRBD2 TRBJ2-1
TGTGCCAGCAGCTTAGGGGTGGCAGGCACTGAAGCTTTCTTT CASSLGVAGTEAFF TRBV11-2 14 once NA TRBJ1-1
TGTGCCACCAGCAGAGAAGGGACAGTTAACTATGGCTACACCTTC CATSREGTVNYGYTF TRBV15 15 NA TRBD1 TRBJ1-2
TGTGCCAGTAGCTATTTGACAGGGCTAAGCTCTGGAAACACCATATATTTT CASSYLTGLSSGNTIYF TRBV19 17 NA TRBD1 TRBJ1-3
TGTGCCAGCAGCTTTTTTGGGACAGGGGGCAGCACCGGGGAGCTGTTTTTT CASSFFGTGGSTGELFF TRBV5-6 17 NA TRBD1 TRBJ2-2
TGTGCCAGCAGCGTAGTGGGTGGGACAGGGGAAGCTTTCTTT CASSVVGGTGEAFF TRBV9 14 NA TRBD1 TRBJ1-1
TGTGCCAGCAGCACCCCTAGGGGGGCGGGGACCTCTGGAAACACCATATATTTT CASSTPRGAGTSGNTIYF TRBV21-1 18 NA NA TRBJ1-3
TGCGCCAGCAGCCAGGAAAAAGGGGGGAGGACAGATACGCAGTATTTT CASSQEKGGRTDTQYF TRBV4-1 16 NA NA TRBJ2-3
TGTGCCACCAGTGATGGGAGTAGCCATGGCTACACCTTC CATSDGSSHGYTF TRBV24-1 13 NA NA TRBJ1-2
TGTGCCAGTAGTATAAAGGACAGGGGGCACATTCAGTACTTC CASSIKDRGHIQYF TRBV19 14 NA TRBD1 TRBJ2-4
TGTGCCAGCAGCCTTGGGCGGGGGGGCCCCACAGATACGCAGTATTTT CASSLGRGGPTDTQYF TRBV7-9 16 NA TRBD2 TRBJ2-3
TGTGCCAGCAGACCTAGCGGGAGGGCCTCGGGAAATGAGCAGTTCTTC CASRPSGRASGNEQFF TRBV27 16 NA TRBD2 TRBJ2-1
TGTGCCAGTAGTTCCACAGGGTCTCGAGGCGAGCAGTACTTC CASSSTGSRGEQYF TRBV19 14 NA NA TRBJ2-7
TGCGCCAGCAGCCGACAGAGACTAGCGGGAGACACCGGGGAGCTGTTTTTT CASSRQRLAGDTGELFF TRBV4-3 17 NA TRBD2 TRBJ2-2
TGTGCCAGCAGCCCACCTGGGATAGGTACGAACACCGGGGAGCTGTTTTTT CASSPPGIGTNTGELFF TRBV5-5 17 once NA TRBJ2-2
TGTGCCATCAGTGAGTCGAGACAGGCCACCTATGGCTACACCTTC CAISESRQATYGYTF TRBV10-3 15 NA NA TRBJ1-2
TGTGCCAGCAGCCAAGATGACCTTACTAGGGTAGATACGCAGTATTTT CASSQDDLTRVDTQYF TRBV4-2 16 NA NA TRBJ2-3
TGTGCCAGCCTTCCGGGACAGGGGTACCAAGAGACCCAGTACTTC CASLPGQGYQETQYF TRBV19 15 once TRBD1 TRBJ2-5
TGTGCCAGCAGCCAAATAAAGCACTCCTACGAGCAGTACTTC CASSQIKHSYEQYF TRBV4-2 14 NA NA TRBJ2-7